What follows are 19 T cell receptor beta chains derived from one specimen sequenced in a study of blood T cells in healthy people across ages (dated by TCRdb to between 2015 and 2016). The protocol used for the library was 5' RACE. Sequencing was carried out with an Illumina HiSeq 2500. The second PCR ran for roughly 7 to 11 cycles and used a J-beta primer mix along with a sample-barcoded 5' primer. The public reads were run again by TCRdb, first through fastp at Q25 and then through MiXCR, and only productive beta chains were kept. Rows matching on CDR3 protein sequence are summarized as one entry with the most common DNA and genes. The sample profile shows some 850,000 distinct CDR3 sequences; roughly 25% of them were found once. Of the sample, around 3% falls within the top ten clones. This sample was also put to use in a study of T cells of mothers and their children.

Material: blood. The receptors shown here come from a boy aged 5-17 years in good health.

The V call is TRBV5-6, the J call TRBJ1-5, with D maybe TRBD1 (5 bases). Germline CDR1 and CDR2: SGHDT and YYEEEE. The germline V and J ends were trimmed by 7 bases and 5 bases, with 13 bases remaining between them. The CDR3 spans 13 residues. The CDR3 DNA follows: TGTGCCAGCGCCGCGAGGGGAGATCAGCCCCAGCATTTT. Its protein is CASAARGDQPQHF.

The rearrangement uses TRBV18 and TRBJ2-1; D is possibly TRBD1 (5 bases). The V gene's germline CDR1 is KGHSH and CDR2 LQKENI. Deletions cut 2 bases from V and 2 bases from J, with 16 bases between. The CDR3 sequence is 17 residues long. This chain's CDR3 is CASSPSGRQDTYNEQFF. Here the CDR3 DNA reads TGTGCCAGCTCACCATCAGGTCGCCAGGACACCTACAATGAGCAGTTCTTC.

This clonotype was observed a handful of times. The chain joins TRBV5-1 to TRBJ2-7; D uncertain. V was shortened by 1 base and J by 0 bases, with 8 bases between the two germline ends. Germline V gene sequence: CDR1 SGHRS, CDR2 YFSETQ. The CDR3 contains 14 residues. CDR3 region: CASSLWPSSYEQYF. In DNA, the CDR3 is TGCGCCAGCAGCTTGTGGCCGAGCTCCTACGAGCAGTACTTC.

The chain uses TRBV11-2 and TRBJ2-5; TRBD1 or TRBD2 may be the D gene (5 bases each). Germline CDR1 and CDR2: SGHAT and FQNNGV. The V and J ends lost 3 bases and 5 bases respectively, with 10 bases between them. This CDR3 contains 13 residues. The CDR3 loop is CASSFGGVETQYF. The CDR3 nucleotides are TGTGCCAGCAGCTTTGGGGGTGTGGAGACCCAGTACTTC.

This clonotype was counted between two and nine times. CDR3 loop: CASSYSQDRGYGYTF. DNA of the CDR3: TGTGCCAGCAGTTACTCCCAGGACAGGGGCTATGGCTACACCTTC. The chain is built from TRBV6-6 and TRBJ1-2; 9 bases map to TRBD1. CDR1 MNHNY and CDR2 SVGAGI come from the germline V gene (reference sequence). After removal of 0 bases from V and 4 bases from J, the junction contained 3 bases not matched to a gene. The CDR3 runs to 15 residues.

This chain joins TRBV5-6 and TRBJ1-4; a weak D match, TRBD1 (6 bases). Germline V CDR1 and CDR2: SGHDT, YYEEEE. V shed 2 bases and J shed 1 base, with 9 bases lying between them. This CDR3 is 15 amino acids long. The DNA of the CDR3 is TGTGCCAGCAGCTTCGTGGGACAAACTAATGAAAAACTGTTTTTT. Translated, it gives CASSFVGQTNEKLFF.

The chain uses TRBV4-1 and TRBJ1-1; D possibly corresponds to TRBD1 (5 bases). V shed 3 bases and J shed 4 bases, with 15 bases lying between them. This CDR3 is built from 15 residues. The germline gives CDR1 MGHRA, CDR2 YSYEKL. DNA for the CDR3: TGCGCCAGCAGCCAGGGGAGGGGATTTAGCACTGAAGCTTTCTTT. Its translation: CASSQGRGFSTEAFF.

This clonotype has a handful of counts. The chain carries TRBV12-3 or TRBV12-4 and TRBJ2-1; possibly TRBD1 or TRBD2 for D (5 bases each). V lost 6 bases, J lost 3 bases, and 15 bases lay in between. The length of the CDR3 is 15 residues. CDR3 DNA sequence: TGTGCCAGCAGCCCCTCGGGGCTTTACTACAATGAGCAGTTCTTC. Translated, it gives CASSPSGLYYNEQFF.

The chain recombines TRBV6-6 with TRBJ1-2; TRBD1 is a possible D gene (6 bases). The CDR3 length is 13 residues. V was shortened by 7 bases and J by 7 bases, with 16 bases between the two germline ends. Germline values: CDR1 MNHNY, CDR2 SVGAGI (reference sequence). This chain's CDR3 is CASTGAGISGYTF. CDR3 in DNA: TGTGCCAGCACGGGGGCAGGGATATCTGGCTACACCTTC.

This clonotype was seen a handful of times. This sequence joins TRBV9 and TRBJ2-7; weak D call: TRBD1 (6 bases). Matching the DNA end better, TRBJ2-5 makes the J call doubtful. Per the germline V gene, CDR1 is SGDLS and CDR2 is YYNGEE. There are 15 residues in the CDR3. The DNA of the CDR3 is TGTGCCAGCACCTCGATGGCAGGGGATGGAGAGACCCAGTACTTC. Its translation is CASTSMAGDGETQYF.

In its sample, this clonotype was seen a few times. V and J are TRBV5-1 and TRBJ2-7; D remains unclear. The CDR3 is 14 residues long. V lost 7 bases and J 0 bases, leaving 14 bases between the germline ends. From germline, CDR1 is SGHRS and CDR2 YFSETQ. CDR3 sequence: CASSSQSVSYEQYF. The CDR3 DNA follows: TGCGCCAGCTCGTCTCAGTCCGTCTCCTACGAGCAGTACTTC.

J is TRBJ2-7 and V is TRBV9, with 11 bases fitting TRBD2. Germline CDR1 is SGDLS and CDR2 is YYNGEE. The junction had 13 bases not matched to a gene; V was cut back by 0 bases and J by 2 bases. This CDR3 contains 19 residues. The CDR3 loop is CASSVAQLLAGGPPYEQYF. CDR3 sequence (DNA): TGTGCCAGCAGCGTAGCCCAACTCCTAGCGGGGGGCCCGCCCTACGAGCAGTACTTC.

A few counts support this clonotype. The DNA of the CDR3 is TGTGCCAGCAGCCCCTCGCCGGGGGGGTACAATGAGCAGTTCTTC. This gives the protein CASSPSPGGYNEQFF. The V call is TRBV3-1, the J call TRBJ2-1, with TRBD2 matching over 8 bases. This CDR3 spans 15 amino acids. Trimming took 4 bases from V and 4 from J; bases not matched to a gene: 6. CDR1 and CDR2 from the germline V gene are LGHDT and YNNKEL (reference sequence).

This clonotype showed up just a few times. This chain connects TRBV6-1 to TRBJ2-5; 11 nucleotides agree with TRBD1. Germline CDR1 and CDR2: MNHNS and SASEGT. Trimming cost V 7 bases and J 4 bases; bases outside gene matches: 8. The CDR3 totals 15 residues. The CDR3 DNA follows: TGTGCCAGCACCCAACAGGACAGGGGGCGAGAGACCCAGTACTTC. Amino acid sequence: CASTQQDRGRETQYF.

The genes are TRBV12-3 or TRBV12-4 and TRBJ1-6; 7 positions match TRBD1. V shed 5 bases, J shed 12 bases, and the junction held 16 bases outside the gene matches. This CDR3 region has 16 residues. CDR3 sequence (DNA): TGTGCCAGCAGTACTCCCCGGGGGACAGCTCGCGGACCCCTCCACTTT. Its translation: CASSTPRGTARGPLHF.

This clonotype appeared a few times. A much larger clone differs from this one at a single base, so this may be a read error. The genes are TRBV5-6 and TRBJ1-2; D gene uncertain. CDR3 size: 15 residues. Germline assignment: CDR1 SGHDT and CDR2 YYEEEE. CDR3 sequence: CTSSLPGDSNYGYTF. The CDR3 coding sequence is TGTACCAGCAGCTTGCCGGGTGACTCTAACTATGGCTACACCTTC.

Turning to this clonotype: At one end the junction does not follow the germline gene, possibly because of a read error. This sequence joins TRBV27 and TRBJ2-1; possible D gene TRBD2, 5 bases. CDR3 length: 16 amino acids. CDR1 and CDR2 (germline): MNHEY, SMNVEV (reference sequence). CDR3 sequence: CASSPSRAGGYNEQFF. CDR3 in DNA: TGTGCCAGCAGTCCAAGTCGGGCAGGAGGTTACAATGAACAGTTCTTC.

This chain links TRBV20-1 with TRBJ1-2; TRBD1 agrees at 7 bases. Germline loops: CDR1 DFQATT, CDR2 SNEGSKA (reference sequence). The V segment lost 5 bases and the J segment 3 bases; nucleotides outside the gene matches: 9. The CDR3 is 14 residues long. Here the CDR3 DNA reads TGCAGTGCTCTTAACCGGGACAGCGACTATGGCTACACCTTC. It translates to CSALNRDSDYGYTF.

Only a few counts were recorded for this clonotype. V is TRBV7-3 and J is TRBJ1-2; TRBD1 matches at 8 bases. Losses at the gene ends were 5 bases for V and 0 bases for J; bases not matched to a gene: 5. The CDR3 extends over 15 amino acids. Germline CDR1 is SGHTA and CDR2 is FQGTGA. CDR3: CASSEGTGTNYGYTF. The CDR3 DNA is TGTGCCAGCAGCGAGGGGACAGGAACTAACTATGGCTACACCTTC.